These 3 T cell receptor beta chains were all obtained from the same sample, sequenced in a study of identical twins. Using its own MiXCR run on the 5' RACE reads, TCRdb lists one record per CDR3 protein. The sample lists 500,000 or so distinct CDR3 sequences; 20% to 25% were seen once. Separately, the same data were catalogued under a study of T cells expressing NK-cell markers.

The sequencing input was CD4+ T cells sorted from blood. The source of these receptors is a woman under 30 in good health.

The chain uses TRBV15 and TRBJ2-3, with D unclear. Germline V gives CDR1 LNHNV, CDR2 YYDKDF (reference sequence). The CDR3 totals 14 residues. Trimming cost V 0 bases and J 2 bases, with 6 bases left between them. The CDR3 DNA reads as TGTGCCACCAGCAGAGATCTAGACACAGATACGCAGTATTTT. Its protein product is CATSRDLDTDTQYF.

This clonotype was seen at least ten times. The rearrangement uses TRBV12-3 or TRBV12-4 and TRBJ1-6, with D perhaps TRBD1 (6 bases). The CDR3 loop spans 13 amino acids. Trimming took 7 bases from V and 10 from J, leaving 14 bases between them. The CDR3 sequence is CASILRGVSPLHF. The CDR3, as DNA: TGTGCCAGCATTTTGAGGGGGGTATCACCCCTCCACTTT.

This clonotype showed up just a few times. Here the CDR3 DNA reads TGCAGCGTTGGAGACAGTGAATACGAGACCCAGTACTTC. It yields the protein CSVGDSEYETQYF. The rearrangement uses TRBV29-1 and TRBJ2-5, with D maybe TRBD1 (5 bases). CDR1 SQVTM and CDR2 ANQGSEA come from the germline V gene. This CDR3 region has 13 residues. V was pared by 4 bases and J by 5 bases, with 14 bases between.